What follows are 15 T cell receptor beta chains derived from one specimen sequenced in a study of CD8 T cells in Susac syndrome. Reverse transcription of roughly 0.45 to 1 ug RNA was carried out with random hexamers. TCRdb independently ran MiXCR on the immunoSEQ multiplex PCR reads; one entry per CDR3 protein. This table holds some 300,000 distinct CDR3 sequences, 70% to 90% found once. The sequenced sample consisted of CD8+ T cells from PBMCs. The receptors shown here come from a human donor with multiple sclerosis.

V and J are TRBV5-4 and TRBJ1-4; tentatively, D is TRBD1 (5 bases). Germline CDR1 and CDR2: SGHNT and YYREEE (reference sequence). This CDR3 is built from 14 residues. V shed 4 bases and J shed 6 bases, with 13 bases lying between them. The CDR3 nucleotides read TGTGCCAGCAGCCCTGCCCCGACAGATGAAAAACTGTTTTTT. This translates into CASSPAPTDEKLFF.

The chain joins TRBV4-1 to TRBJ1-1; tentative D call: TRBD1 (5 bases). This CDR3 has 14 amino acids. Trimming left V 4 bases short and J 3 bases short, with 12 bases between. Germline CDR1 and CDR2: MGHRA and YSYEKL. The DNA of the CDR3 is TGCGCCAGCAGCCTTCTTCAGGGAGACACTGAAGCTTTCTTT. This codes for CASSLLQGDTEAFF.

V and J are TRBV30 and TRBJ1-6; the D gene is possibly TRBD1 (5 bases). Trimming took off 5 bases at V and 0 bases at J, with 11 bases between the two ends. The CDR3 totals 15 residues. The V gene's germline CDR1 is GTSNPN and CDR2 SVGIG (reference sequence). This CDR3 is CAWYKGSSYNSPLHF. CDR3 coding DNA: TGTGCCTGGTACAAGGGGAGCTCCTATAATTCACCCCTCCACTTT. Using reference TRBV30 and TRBJ1-6 for the parts outside the CDR3, the full variable domain is SQTIHQWPATLVQPVGSPLSLECTVEGTSNPNLYWYRQAAGRGLQLLFYSVGIGQISSEVPQNLSASRPQDRQFILSSKKLLLSDSGFYLCAWYKGSSYNSPLHFGNGTRLTVT.

The genes are TRBV28 and TRBJ2-4; D is ambiguous. Germline V gene data show CDR1 as MDHEN and CDR2 as SYDVKM. This CDR3 region has 14 residues. Trimming pared 5 bases from V and 0 bases from J, leaving 8 bases between. DNA for the CDR3: TGTGCCAGCAGTCCACGATTAGCCAAAAACATTCAGTACTTC. Amino acids: CASSPRLAKNIQYF. The full variable domain, rest sourced from reference TRBV28 and TRBJ2-4, is DVKVTQSSRYLVKRTGEKVFLECVQDMDHENMFWYRQDPGLGLRLIYFSYDVKMKEKGDIPEGYSVSREKKERFSLILESASTNQTSMYLCASSPRLAKNIQYFGAGTRLSVL.

V usage is TRBV12-3 or TRBV12-4 and J usage is TRBJ2-5; D perhaps matches TRBD2 (6 bases). The CDR3 length is 13 residues. V was shortened by 5 bases and J by 5 bases, with 12 bases between the two germline ends. The CDR3 reads CASSRAGRETQYF. For the CDR3, the DNA is TGTGCCAGCAGTCGGGCAGGGAGGGAGACCCAGTACTTC.

For the CDR3, the DNA is TGTGCCGTTCTGGCCAACACAGATACGCAGTATTTT. Protein: CAVLANTDTQYF. The rearrangement uses TRBV6-2 or TRBV6-3 and TRBJ2-3, with D uncertain. Germline V gene sequence: CDR1 MNHEY, CDR2 SVGEGT. Deletions cut 11 bases from V and 2 bases from J, with 11 bases between. The CDR3 is 12 residues long.

V and J are TRBV7-6 and TRBJ1-1, with D unclear. The germline gives CDR1 SGHVS, CDR2 FNYEAQ. This CDR3 has 16 amino acids. V gave up 8 bases and J gave up 1 base, with 20 bases separating them. This CDR3 reads CASANHPDVGNTEAFF. CDR3 bases: TGTGCCAGCGCCAACCACCCGGACGTGGGGAACACTGAAGCTTTCTTT.

V usage is TRBV28 and J usage is TRBJ1-5; D perhaps matches TRBD1 (5 bases). V was cut by 6 bases and J by 4 bases, with 7 bases left in between. The CDR3 sequence is 12 residues long. The germline V gene has CDR1 MDHEN and CDR2 SYDVKM. The CDR3: CASSDRNQPQHF. In DNA form, the CDR3 reads TGTGCCAGCAGCGACAGAAATCAGCCCCAGCATTTT.

The chain links TRBV27 to TRBJ2-7; perhaps TRBD2 as D (6 bases). The V and J ends lost 5 bases and 4 bases respectively, with 24 bases between them. The germline V gene encodes CDR1 MNHEY and CDR2 SMNVEV (reference sequence). This CDR3 has 17 residues. Written as DNA, the CDR3 is TGTGCCAGCAGTATACCACCGAGCGGAGGGGTCGCATACGAGCAGTACTTC. Encoded protein: CASSIPPSGGVAYEQYF.

The chain combines TRBV28 with TRBJ2-7; possible D gene TRBD2, 5 bases. There are 17 residues in the CDR3. Trimming pared 11 bases from V and 4 bases from J, leaving 30 bases between. Germline CDR1 reads MDHEN; CDR2 reads SYDVKM. The CDR3 bases are TGTGCCTCATTCCCGGGGTGGAGTTCCTCCTGGGGTTACGAGCAGTACTTC. Its protein product is CASFPGWSSSWGYEQYF.

The V gene is TRBV25-1, the J gene TRBJ2-1, with D perhaps matching TRBD1 or TRBD2 (6 bases each). This CDR3 is built from 14 residues. V lost 5 bases to trimming and J lost 6 bases, with 14 bases between them. Germline CDR1 and CDR2: MGHDK and SYGVNS. In DNA form, the CDR3 reads TGTGCCAGCAGTCAGACGGGGGCAGTCAATGAGCAGTTCTTC. Translated, it gives CASSQTGAVNEQFF.

The V and J genes are TRBV6-1 and TRBJ2-5, with D possibly matching TRBD2 (6 bases). V was shortened by 4 bases and J by 5 bases, with 17 bases between the two germline ends. Germline assignment: CDR1 MNHNS and CDR2 SASEGT. CDR3 size: 15 residues. The chain's CDR3 is CASSGGVWITETQYF. CDR3 in DNA: TGTGCCAGCAGTGGGGGGGTCTGGATTACGGAGACCCAGTACTTC.

This chain uses TRBV3-1 with TRBJ2-1, with TRBD2 identical over 10 bases. V lost 4 bases and J lost 4; bases outside the gene matches: 4. CDR1 is LGHDT and CDR2 is YNNKEL in the germline V gene (reference sequence). The CDR3 contains 15 residues. CDR3 protein: CASSREREGYNEQFF. The CDR3 nucleotides read TGTGCCAGCAGCCGAGAGCGGGAGGGTTACAATGAGCAGTTCTTC.

The chain uses TRBV28 and TRBJ1-3; D is unresolved. V was pared by 4 bases and J by 0 bases, with 13 bases between. Germline CDR1 reads MDHEN; CDR2 reads SYDVKM. The CDR3 is 16 residues long. The CDR3 loop reads CASSSPVRGSGNTIYF. CDR3 nucleotide sequence: TGTGCCAGCAGTTCCCCGGTTCGAGGCTCTGGAAACACCATATATTTT.

Only a few counts were recorded for this clonotype. The chain uses TRBV9 and TRBJ2-7, with 9 bases that match TRBD1. Trimming removed 4 bases from V and 2 bases from J; junction bases left unmatched: 4. CDR1 and CDR2 (germline): SGDLS, YYNGEE. The CDR3 sequence is 14 residues long. This CDR3 reads CASSLQGATYEQYF. DNA for the CDR3: TGTGCCAGCAGCTTACAGGGGGCAACCTACGAGCAGTACTTC.